This T cell receptor beta chain was obtained from a study of CD8 T cells in Susac syndrome. The RNA input was roughly 0.45 to 1 ug, and it was reverse transcribed with random hexamers. Amplification of TCR beta CDR3 used immunoSEQ multiplex PCR across 54 Vbeta and 13 Jbeta. TCRdb passed the immunoSEQ multiplex PCR reads through MiXCR, listing each CDR3 protein once. The table records just over 300,000 distinct CDR3 sequences, 92% of them present only once. Germline loops: CDR1 SNHLY, CDR2 FYNNEI. V was cut by 7 bases and J by 2 bases, with 9 bases left in between. The CDR3 is made up of 12 amino acids. TCR beta from blood CD8+ and CD4+ T cells was sequenced. The multiple sclerosis control cohort comprised treatment-naive individuals presenting with stable or active relapsing-remitting disease. Isolation of CD8+ and CD4+ T cells was performed negatively, whereas enrichment of TEMRA cells was done by FACS.

The sample consisted of CD4+ T cells from PBMCs. The genes are TRBV2 and TRBJ2-7, with D uncertain. This TCR was sampled from a human donor with multiple sclerosis. The CDR3 sequence is CASTLNPYEQYF. The DNA for the CDR3 is TGTGCCAGCACTTTAAACCCCTACGAGCAGTACTTC.